What follows are 13 T cell receptor beta chains derived from one specimen sequenced in a study of blood T cell repertoires in COVID-19. Sequencing was performed with immunoSEQ multiplex PCR; in TCRdb, only in-frame clones are kept and a portion is missing. The sample lists 75,000 to 95,000 clones; roughly 80% were seen once. The sequenced material came from peripheral blood. The origin of the receptors is a man aged 45 to 65 with acute or convalescent COVID-19.

The chain employs TRBV5-1 and TRBJ2-2, with D possibly being TRBD2 (5 bases). The CDR3 runs 16 residues. Trimming removed 0 bases at V and 1 base at J, with 10 bases between. Germline V gene data show CDR1 as SGHRS and CDR2 as YFSETQ. CDR3 DNA: TGCGCCAGCAGCTTGGCCCCAGCGGAGAACACCGGGGAGCTGTTTTTT. It encodes CASSLAPAENTGELFF.

This chain links TRBV2 with TRBJ1-2; 8 nucleotides agree with TRBD1. Germline CDR1 reads SNHLY; CDR2 reads FYNNEI. This CDR3 is 17 amino acids long. Germline trimming cut 7 bases from V and 4 bases from J; bases unmatched to any gene: 17. CDR3 amino acids: CASTVPRQGYGGYGYTF. The CDR3, as DNA: TGTGCCAGCACTGTACCGAGACAGGGGTATGGGGGCTATGGCTACACCTTC.

The rearrangement uses TRBV19 and TRBJ1-1; TRBD1 is a possible D gene (5 bases). Germline values: CDR1 LNHDA, CDR2 SQIVND (reference sequence). The ends were cut back, 3 bases at V and 7 bases at J, with 12 bases in the middle. The CDR3 runs to 13 residues. As DNA, the CDR3 is TGTGCCAGTAGTATCAAGGGACTCTTTGAAGCTTTCTTT. Protein sequence: CASSIKGLFEAFF.

This rearrangement joins TRBV11-2 to TRBJ1-2; 7 bases match TRBD1. The germline gives CDR1 SGHAT, CDR2 FQNNGV. This CDR3 has 13 amino acids. The trim removed 5 bases at V and 7 bases at J, leaving 7 bases unmatched. The DNA for the CDR3 is TGTGCCAGCAGCGATCGACAGGGAGGTGGCTACACCTTC. It is translated as CASSDRQGGGYTF.

J is TRBJ2-1 and V is TRBV6-5; 9 positions agree with TRBD1. The CDR3 loop spans 13 amino acids. J lost 9 bases, V lost 6 bases, and 6 bases had no gene match. Germline V gene sequence: CDR1 MNHEY, CDR2 SVGAGI. CDR3 sequence (DNA): TGTGCCAGCAGCACCGACAGGGGGACTGAGCAGTTCTTC. Protein sequence: CASSTDRGTEQFF.

V is TRBV3-1 (or the pseudogene TRBV3-2) and J is TRBJ2-6; perhaps TRBD1 as D (6 bases). Trimming stripped 6 bases from V and 2 bases from J, with 17 bases between. This CDR3 is 17 amino acids long. Germline assignment: CDR1 LGHDT and CDR2 YNNKEL (reference sequence). In nucleotides, the CDR3 is TGTGCCAGCAGTACGGGACACGGAGAAACTGGGGCCAACGTCCTGACTTTC. This gives the protein CASSTGHGETGANVLTF.

The rearrangement links TRBV6-4 to TRBJ1-5; 7 bases agree with TRBD1. V shed 6 bases, J shed 4 bases, and the junction held 6 bases outside the gene matches. Germline CDR1 MRHNA, CDR2 SNTAGT. This CDR3 comprises 14 residues. Written as DNA, the CDR3 is TGTGCCAGCAGCGGTGGACAGGATAATCAGCCCCAGCATTTT. It encodes CASSGGQDNQPQHF.

This clone was counted a single time. The chain couples TRBV11-1 to TRBJ1-5; tentatively, D is TRBD1 (6 bases). Looked up from germline, CDR1 is SGHAT and CDR2 is FQDESV (reference sequence). With 5 bases removed from V and 5 bases from J, the gap between germline ends came to 16 bases. The CDR3 loop spans 15 amino acids. CDR3 sequence reads: CASSQDRDTHQPQHF. Written as DNA, the CDR3 is TGTGCCAGCAGCCAAGACCGGGACACGCATCAGCCCCAGCATTTT.

The chain combines TRBV18 with TRBJ2-5; 10 nucleotides align to TRBD1. Germline V gives CDR1 KGHSH, CDR2 LQKENI. The CDR3 has 15 amino acids. V gave up 3 bases and J gave up 0 bases; unmatched junction bases: 1. The CDR3 sequence: CASSPTGGDQETQYF. CDR3 in DNA: TGTGCCAGCTCACCGACAGGGGGCGACCAAGAGACCCAGTACTTC.

The chain is built from TRBV6-5 and TRBJ2-7; possibly TRBD1 for D (7 bases). V lost 2 bases to trimming and J lost 1 base, with 12 bases between them. Germline CDR1 and CDR2: MNHEY and SVGAGI. The length of the CDR3 is 15 residues. CDR3 sequence: CASSYNRGGSYEQYF. CDR3 coding DNA: TGTGCCAGCAGTTACAACAGGGGAGGTTCCTACGAGCAGTACTTC.

The genes are TRBV25-1 and TRBJ2-7, with D perhaps matching TRBD2 (7 bases). The germline V gene has CDR1 MGHDK and CDR2 SYGVNS. Trimming shortened V by 6 bases and J by 2 bases, and 14 bases separated the two germline ends. The CDR3 is 14 residues long. In DNA, the CDR3 is TGTGCCAGCAGACGAGGGGGGGGGCCCTACGAGCAGTACTTC. Translation gives CASRRGGGPYEQYF.

V gene TRBV5-4 combines with J gene TRBJ1-6, with 7 bases aligning to TRBD1. The CDR3 covers 14 residues. V was clipped by 2 bases and J by 7 bases; unmatched bases: 3. The V gene's germline CDR1 is SGHNT and CDR2 YYREEE (reference sequence). CDR3 region: CASSFSQGNSPLHF. The CDR3, as DNA: TGTGCCAGCAGCTTTTCACAGGGGAATTCACCCCTCCACTTT.

This sequence joins TRBV6-6 and TRBJ1-2, with D unresolved. Trimming took 3 bases from V and 4 from J, leaving 9 bases between them. In germline, CDR1 is MNHNY, CDR2 SVGAGI (reference sequence). The CDR3 is made up of 13 amino acids. The CDR3 region has the DNA TGTGCCAGCAGTTATCCCGGGATCTATGGCTACACCTTC. Translated: CASSYPGIYGYTF.